This section outlines one T cell receptor (beta chain) sequence together with its context. Its antigen remains unknown. V lost 4 bases and J lost 3, with 15 bases in between. The CDR3 is 16 amino acids. Germline V CDR1 and CDR2: KGHSH, LQKENI. The PCR contained 60 Vbeta and 13 Jbeta primers. The method was immunoSEQ multiplex PCR; TCRdb's version includes in-frame clones alone and lacks a portion of them. The sample consists of some 140,000 clones, over 50% of them appearing once. These data belong to a study of cytomegalovirus exposure and HLA in healthy donors. Study-level information: In an earlier analysis, 117 million unique TCR beta sequences were found from some 180 million T cells.

Study-level findings and limits: Later analysis associated a missense DCLRE1C variant with TCR beta V- and J-gene trimming.

V gene TRBV18 combines with J gene TRBJ1-4; no reliable D call. Sequenced input: PBMCs. The clonotype originates from a human donor in good health. The CDR3 region has the DNA TGTGCCAGCTCACAAGACCGCCTAGCACCTAATGAAAAACTGTTTTTT. Translating gives CASSQDRLAPNEKLFF.